This TCR beta chain was sequenced in a study of cytomegalovirus exposure and HLA in healthy donors. The PCR used 60 Vbeta and 13 Jbeta primers. This table comes from immunoSEQ multiplex PCR, and its TCRdb copy is limited to in-frame clones, with some not included. The profile covers some 150,000 clones, with about four fifths appearing a single time and around 4.5% taken by the ten largest. Germline loops: CDR1 MDHEN, CDR2 SYDVKM. CDR3 length equals 14 residues. Turning to this clone: A junction end diverges from the germline sequence, so it may reflect a read error.

Sequences were obtained from PBMCs. This sequence joins TRBV28 and TRBJ2-5; D may be TRBD2 (5 bases). The sequence derives from a man aged 25-40 years in good health and CMV-seronegative. CDR3 sequence (DNA): TGTGCCGGCAGTTTGTGGCGGGCCGGGGAGACCCAGTACTTC. It is translated as CAGSLWRAGETQYF.